This T cell receptor beta chain is from a study of blood T cell repertoires in COVID-19. The wider study: Collection of acute and convalescent COVID-19 samples took place in the United States, Italy and Spain. PBMCs, B-cell-depleted T cells, or T cells were the source of the cDNA or gDNA that made up the material.

This clone showed up just once. Methods used by the authors: Amplified reference gene primers provided the basis for estimating nucleated cell counts. TCRdb's table, derived via immunoSEQ multiplex PCR, lists solely in-frame clones and lacks some. That table gives V, J and clone size, and the DNA gave D and trimming. The sample has 200,000 to 250,000 clones, 86% seen once. Sequencing used peripheral blood. This receptor was identified in a young woman who had recovered from COVID-19.

CDR3 protein: CASSEPETGRTEAFF. The CDR3 nucleotides are TGTGCCAGCAGTGAACCAGAGACAGGGAGGACTGAAGCTTTCTTT. The chain is built from TRBV25-1 and TRBJ1-1; TRBD1 aligns across 7 bases. Germline CDR1 and CDR2: MGHDK and SYGVNS. V shed 2 bases, J shed 5 bases, and the junction held 8 bases outside the gene matches. There are 15 residues in the CDR3.